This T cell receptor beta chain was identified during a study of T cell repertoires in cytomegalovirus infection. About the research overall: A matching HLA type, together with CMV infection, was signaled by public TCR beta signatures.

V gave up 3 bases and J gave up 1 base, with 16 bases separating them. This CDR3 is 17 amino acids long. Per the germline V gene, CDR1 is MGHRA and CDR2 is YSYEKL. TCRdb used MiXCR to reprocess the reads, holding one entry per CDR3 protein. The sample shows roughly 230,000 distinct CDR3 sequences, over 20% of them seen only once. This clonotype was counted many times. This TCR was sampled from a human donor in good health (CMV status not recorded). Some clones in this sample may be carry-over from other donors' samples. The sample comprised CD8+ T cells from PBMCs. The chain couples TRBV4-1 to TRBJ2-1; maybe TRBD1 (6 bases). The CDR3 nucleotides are TGCGCCAGCAGCCAGAGGGGACACTTGATATCCTACAATGAGCAGTTCTTC. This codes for CASSQRGHLISYNEQFF.